This entry features one T cell receptor beta chain sequence. The antigen is unknown. Germline V gives CDR1 MNHNS, CDR2 SASEGT. CDR3 size: 12 residues. The germline V and J ends were trimmed by 4 bases and 8 bases, with 11 bases remaining between them. PCR employed 60 Vbeta and 13 Jbeta primers. Method: immunoSEQ multiplex PCR; TCRdb's copy keeps in-frame clones and lacks some. This table has about 160,000 clones, around four fifths appearing once. This sample is drawn from a study of cytomegalovirus exposure and HLA in healthy donors. Points from the study as a whole: In an earlier analysis, most TCR beta V segments were productive about 87% or about 30% of the time.

The sample taken for sequencing was PBMCs. The V and J genes are TRBV6-1 and TRBJ1-2; maybe TRBD1 (5 bases). This TCR was recovered from a male donor in good health and CMV-seronegative. CDR3 sequence: CASSGAGYGYTF. CDR3 nucleotides: TGTGCCAGCAGTGGGGCAGGGTACGGCTACACCTTC.